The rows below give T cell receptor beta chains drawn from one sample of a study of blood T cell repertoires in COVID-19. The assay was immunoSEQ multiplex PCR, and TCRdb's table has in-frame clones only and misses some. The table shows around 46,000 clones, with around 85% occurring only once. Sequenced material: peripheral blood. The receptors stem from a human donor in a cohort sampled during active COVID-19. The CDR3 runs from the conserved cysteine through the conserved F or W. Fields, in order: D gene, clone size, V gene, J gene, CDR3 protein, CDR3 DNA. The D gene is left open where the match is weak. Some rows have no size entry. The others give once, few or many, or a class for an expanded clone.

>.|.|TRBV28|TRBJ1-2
CASSFGGGDYGYTF
TGTGCCAGCAGTTTCGGGGGGGGAGACTATGGCTACACCTTC
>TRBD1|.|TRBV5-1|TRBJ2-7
CASSPDRVPYEQYF
TGCGCCAGCAGCCCCGACAGGGTCCCCTACGAGCAGTACTTC
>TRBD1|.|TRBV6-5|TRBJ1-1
CASTAGQGAITEAFF
TGTGCCAGCACTGCGGGACAGGGGGCGATCACTGAAGCTTTCTTT
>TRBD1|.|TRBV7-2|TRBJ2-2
CASSFRTGSNTGELFF
TGTGCCAGCAGCTTCCGGACAGGATCCAACACCGGGGAGCTGTTTTTT
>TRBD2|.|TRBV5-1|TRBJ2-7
CASSFAGGPEQYF
TGCGCCAGCAGCTTTGCGGGAGGGCCTGAGCAGTACTTC
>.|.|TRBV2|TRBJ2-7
CATATGSSYEQYF
TGTGCCACCGCGACAGGTTCATCCTACGAGCAGTACTTC
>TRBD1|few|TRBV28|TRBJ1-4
CASSFPRTGGLGNEKLFF
TGTGCCAGCAGTTTCCCCCGGACAGGGGGCTTAGGTAATGAAAAACTGTTTTTT
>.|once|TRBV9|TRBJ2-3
CASSVAQGFPGDTQYF
TGTGCCAGCAGCGTAGCACAGGGTTTCCCTGGGGATACGCAGTATTTT
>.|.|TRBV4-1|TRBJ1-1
CASRQADSMNTEAFF
TGCGCCAGCAGGCAGGCGGACAGCATGAACACTGAAGCTTTCTTT
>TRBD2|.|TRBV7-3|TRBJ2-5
CASSRGLAGDEETQYF
TGTGCCAGCAGCCGCGGACTAGCGGGGGATGAAGAGACCCAGTACTTC
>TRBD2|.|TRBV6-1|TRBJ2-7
CASSGLAGDLNYEQYF
TGTGCCAGCAGTGGACTAGCGGGAGACTTAAACTACGAGCAGTACTTC
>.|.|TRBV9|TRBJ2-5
CASSPSSGDWETQYF
TGTGCCAGCAGCCCAAGTAGTGGGGACTGGGAGACCCAGTACTTC
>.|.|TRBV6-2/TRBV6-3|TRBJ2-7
CASSSARGEQYF
TGTGCCAGCAGTTCGGCCAGGGGTGAGCAGTACTTC
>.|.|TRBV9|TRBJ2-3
CASSRLETVTDTQYF
TGTGCCAGCAGCCGCCTAGAGACAGTCACAGATACGCAGTATTTT
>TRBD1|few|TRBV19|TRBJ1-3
CATSIQGFTGNTIYF
TGTGCCACGTCGATACAGGGGTTTACTGGAAACACCATATATTTT
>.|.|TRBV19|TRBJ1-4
CASSIQAFLPEKLFF
TGTGCCAGTAGTATACAGGCGTTCCTACCTGAAAAACTGTTTTTT
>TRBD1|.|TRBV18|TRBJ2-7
CASSPLGTGGDEQYF
TGTGCCAGCTCACCACTCGGGACAGGGGGCGACGAGCAGTACTTC
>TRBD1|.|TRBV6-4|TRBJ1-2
CASSKSGQGNHGYTF
TGTGCCAGCAGTAAAAGTGGACAGGGGAATCATGGCTACACCTTC
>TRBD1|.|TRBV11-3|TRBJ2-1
CASSPRTGGNEQFF
TGTGCCAGCAGCCCTCGGACAGGGGGAAATGAGCAGTTCTTC
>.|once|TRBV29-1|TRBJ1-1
CSVIFGQLNTEAFF
TGCAGCGTTATATTTGGACAGCTGAACACTGAAGCTTTCTTT
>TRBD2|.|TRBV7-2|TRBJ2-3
CASSKSGLAGTDTQYF
TGTGCCAGCAGCAAAAGCGGACTAGCGGGAACAGATACGCAGTATTTT
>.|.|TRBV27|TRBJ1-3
CASSPSPVGNTIYF
TGTGCCAGCAGCCCATCGCCAGTTGGAAACACCATATATTTT